These T cell receptor beta chains were read from a single sample in a study of blood T cell repertoires in COVID-19. Assay used: immunoSEQ multiplex PCR; TCRdb lists only in-frame clones, some missing. The data hold more than 95,000 clones, with more than 85% observed a single time. Sequencing used peripheral blood. These receptors were collected from a human donor in a cohort sampled during active COVID-19. CDR3s include the opening cysteine and the closing phenylalanine or tryptophan. A D gene is named only where the DNA matches it firmly. Not every row has a clone size; where given, it reads once, few, many or a size class.

J,length,size,D,V,CDR3,DNA
TRBJ2-5,15,-,TRBD1,TRBV19,CASTRRTGGGETQYF,TGTGCCAGTACTCGGCGGACAGGGGGTGGGGAGACCCAGTACTTC
TRBJ2-7,15,-,TRBD1,TRBV6-5,CASRQGRDRGYEQYF,TGTGCCAGCAGACAGGGCCGGGACAGGGGGTACGAGCAGTACTTC
TRBJ2-3,13,once,TRBD2,TRBV6-5,CASRRGGTDTQYF,TGTGCCAGCCGCCGGGGGGGGACAGATACGCAGTATTTT
TRBJ1-6,15,once,-,TRBV4-1,CASSLGTAGDSPLHF,TGCGCCAGCAGCCTCGGGACGGCGGGGGATTCACCCCTCCACTTT
TRBJ2-7,16,-,-,TRBV7-8,CASSLVVGARIYEQYF,TGTGCCAGCAGCTTAGTTGTGGGGGCGAGAATCTACGAGCAGTACTTC
TRBJ1-1,12,-,-,TRBV5-4,CASSPLDSEAFF,TGTGCCAGCAGCCCCCTCGACTCTGAAGCTTTCTTT
TRBJ1-6,14,few,-,TRBV28,CASSSGSHNSPLHF,TGTGCCAGCAGTTCCGGGTCCCATAATTCACCCCTCCACTTT
TRBJ1-1,13,-,-,TRBV5-4,CASSFRQNTEAFF,TGTGCCAGCAGCTTCCGACAGAACACTGAAGCTTTCTTT
TRBJ2-3,14,-,-,TRBV5-4,CASSLDGAGDTQYF,TGTGCCAGCAGCTTAGATGGAGCGGGAGATACGCAGTATTTT
TRBJ2-3,11,-,-,TRBV25-1,CASSPSDTQYF,TGTGCCAGCAGCCCCTCAGATACGCAGTATTTT
TRBJ1-2,14,-,TRBD1,TRBV7-2,CASSLRGQDHGYTF,TGTGCCAGCAGCTTACGCGGACAGGACCATGGCTACACCTTC
TRBJ2-7,13,once,TRBD1,TRBV28,CASRRQGAYEQYF,TGTGCCAGCAGGAGACAGGGGGCCTACGAGCAGTACTTC
TRBJ2-7,16,-,TRBD1,TRBV5-1,CASSLTGQGPSYEQYF,TGCGCCAGCAGCTTGACAGGACAGGGCCCCTCCTACGAGCAGTACTTC
TRBJ2-1,13,-,-,TRBV18,CASSLPDSNEQFF,TGTGCCAGCTCACTCCCTGACAGCAATGAGCAGTTCTTC
TRBJ1-2,14,-,-,TRBV29-1,CSVERGQGGYGYTF,TGCAGCGTTGAGAGGGGTCAGGGAGGTTATGGCTACACCTTC
TRBJ1-5,15,few,-,TRBV6-2/TRBV6-3,CASSGRQTSNQPQHF,TGTGCCAGCAGTGGACGACAGACTAGCAATCAGCCCCAGCATTTT
TRBJ1-5,14,-,-,TRBV30,CAWSDPQVNQPQHF,TGTGCCTGGAGTGACCCGCAGGTAAATCAGCCCCAGCATTTT
TRBJ1-3,17,-,TRBD1,TRBV14,CASSQEWQGARGNTIYF,TGTGCCAGCAGCCAAGAGTGGCAGGGGGCCCGTGGAAACACCATATATTTT
TRBJ1-2,13,-,-,TRBV6-5,CASSYQGNYGYTF,TGTGCCAGCAGTTACCAGGGGAACTATGGCTACACCTTC
TRBJ2-5,15,-,-,TRBV7-2,CASSLLRTIGETQYF,TGTGCCAGCAGCTTACTAAGGACTATAGGGGAGACCCAGTACTTC
TRBJ2-7,17,-,-,TRBV7-6,CASSLVSTKSAQGEQYF,TGTGCCAGCAGCTTAGTGAGTACGAAGAGCGCGCAAGGCGAGCAGTACTTC
TRBJ1-2,14,-,-,TRBV18,CASSPEKGFDGYTF,TGTGCCAGCTCACCAGAGAAGGGGTTTGATGGCTACACCTTC
TRBJ1-1,14,-,-,TRBV29-1,CSVVRGGMNTEAFF,TGCAGCGTTGTAAGGGGGGGCATGAACACTGAAGCTTTCTTT
TRBJ2-5,13,-,-,TRBV4-3,CASSRGLWETQYF,TGCGCCAGCAGCCGGGGACTTTGGGAGACCCAGTACTTC
TRBJ1-2,16,-,-,TRBV6-2/TRBV6-3,CASSYSPEGAGYGYTF,TGTGCCAGCAGTTACTCACCTGAAGGGGCTGGCTATGGCTACACCTTC
TRBJ2-5,14,-,TRBD1,TRBV7-9,CASSPPGQQETQYF,TGTGCCAGCAGCCCCCCGGGACAGCAAGAGACCCAGTACTTC
TRBJ2-1,15,-,TRBD1,TRBV27,CASSLRRQGHGEQFF,TGTGCCAGCAGTTTGCGGAGACAGGGTCATGGTGAGCAGTTCTTC
TRBJ2-2,15,-,-,TRBV3-1/TRBV3-2,CASSLARPGAGELFF,TGTGCCAGCAGCCTGGCGAGACCGGGGGCCGGGGAGCTGTTTTTT
TRBJ2-1,15,-,TRBD2,TRBV3-1/TRBV3-2,CASSPFKAGGNEQFF,TGTGCCAGCAGCCCATTTAAGGCGGGAGGAAATGAGCAGTTCTTC
TRBJ2-1,19,-,TRBD2,TRBV27,CASSFPGTSGVVDYNEQFF,TGTGCCAGCAGTTTCCCCGGGACTAGCGGGGTTGTAGACTACAATGAGCAGTTCTTC
TRBJ2-7,14,-,-,TRBV27,CASSLSGMIYEQYF,TGTGCCAGCAGTTTGTCGGGGATGATCTACGAGCAGTACTTC
TRBJ2-7,16,-,TRBD1,TRBV4-3,CASSQHRDRGSYEQYF,TGCGCCAGCAGCCAGCACCGGGACAGGGGTTCCTACGAGCAGTACTTC
TRBJ2-7,14,-,-,TRBV15,CATSRVGKTYEQYF,TGTGCCACCAGCAGAGTTGGCAAAACCTACGAGCAGTACTTC
TRBJ1-5,14,-,TRBD1,TRBV15,CATSRVDRVQPQHF,TGTGCCACCAGCAGAGTGGACAGGGTTCAGCCCCAGCATTTT
TRBJ1-6,15,-,TRBD1,TRBV19,CASTPGQAYNSPLHF,TGTGCCAGTACCCCGGGACAGGCATATAATTCACCCCTCCACTTT
TRBJ2-3,14,-,TRBD1,TRBV2,CASSGDRGSDTQYF,TGTGCCAGCAGCGGGGACAGGGGTTCAGATACGCAGTATTTT
TRBJ2-7,12,-,-,TRBV28,CASKGTLYEQYF,TGTGCCAGCAAGGGGACTTTATACGAGCAGTACTTC
TRBJ2-1,16,-,-,TRBV9,CASSVEERAAYNEQFF,TGTGCCAGCAGCGTAGAAGAGCGGGCCGCCTACAATGAGCAGTTCTTC
TRBJ1-2,14,-,-,TRBV27,CASSSIRGTYGYTF,TGTGCCAGCAGTTCTATCAGGGGCACCTATGGCTACACCTTC
TRBJ1-1,13,-,-,TRBV5-6,CASSLIGVAEAFF,TGTGCCAGCAGCTTGATAGGGGTAGCTGAAGCTTTCTTT
TRBJ1-5,13,-,-,TRBV6-2/TRBV6-3,CASSIQAAQPQHF,TGTGCCAGCAGTATACAGGCGGCTCAGCCCCAGCATTTT
TRBJ2-1,15,-,TRBD2,TRBV14,CASSQEVEREYEQFF,TGTGCCAGCAGCCAAGAGGTAGAGCGGGAGTATGAGCAGTTCTTC
TRBJ2-7,15,-,TRBD1,TRBV9,CASSPSLLPGTGLYF,TGTGCCAGCAGCCCAAGCCTCTTACCGGGGACAGGGCTGTACTTC
TRBJ2-5,14,-,TRBD2,TRBV5-4,CASSWGLAIGTQYF,TGTGCCAGCAGCTGGGGACTAGCGATTGGGACCCAGTACTTC
TRBJ2-3,17,-,TRBD2,TRBV9,CASSPGPGTSVGDTQYF,TGTGCCAGCAGCCCCGGCCCCGGGACTAGCGTGGGAGATACGCAGTATTTT
TRBJ1-1,18,-,TRBD1,TRBV7-8,CASSLSPRRQGRNTEAFF,TGTGCCAGCAGCTTGTCCCCCCGACGACAGGGCCGGAACACTGAAGCTTTCTTT